This T cell receptor beta chain comes out of a study of graft-versus-host responses after intestinal transplantation. Background on the study: Isolated intestinal, liver-intestinal, or multivisceral transplants were what recipients had. General study points: Circulating GvH clone levels at their peak were associated with HvG declines (early post-transplant). Graft-donor T cell macrochimerism coincided with high graft-versus-host to host-versus-graft clonal ratios in allografts.

Comment on this clone: Its antigen is currently unknown.

Here immunoSEQ multiplex PCR was the method, and the copy in TCRdb shows in-frame clones only, minus some. In the table there are over 90,000 clones, roughly 90% of which are singletons. This CDR3 spans 12 amino acids. V lost 2 bases and J 4 bases, leaving 5 bases between the germline ends. Germline CDR1 LNHDA, CDR2 SQIVND (reference sequence). Here the sequenced sample was unstimulated CD8+ T cells sorted from spleen or lymph node cells, taken before intestinal transplant. This chain connects TRBV19 to TRBJ1-1; D is unclear. The clonotype originates from a human donor who received an intestinal transplant. The CDR3 DNA reads as TGTGCCAGTAGTATACCGAGCACTGAAGCTTTCTTT. Amino acids: CASSIPSTEAFF.